This T cell receptor (beta chain) was retrieved from a study of graft-versus-host responses after intestinal transplantation. Study overall: The study gave all recipients anti-thymocyte globulin induction, then tacrolimus and steroids for approximately three years.

In regard to this clone: Its specificity is not known.

Generated by immunoSEQ multiplex PCR, the TCRdb table keeps only in-frame clones and is missing some. In the table there are approximately 80,000 clones, approximately 91% of which are singletons. Germline V gene data show CDR1 as ENHRY and CDR2 as SYGVKD. The CDR3 loop spans 16 amino acids. Trimming removed 6 bases from V and 0 bases from J; junction bases left unmatched: 5. This sequence was found in a human donor who received an intestinal transplant. The material sequenced was unstimulated CD4+ T cells sorted from spleen or lymph node cells, taken before intestinal transplant. The chain links TRBV10-3 to TRBJ2-6; the match to TRBD1 covers 7 bases. For the CDR3, the DNA is TGTGCCATCAGCGGACAGGCCAGCTCTGGGGCCAACGTCCTGACTTTC. Protein product: CAISGQASSGANVLTF.